The T cell receptor beta chain described here comes from a study of CD8 T cells in Susac syndrome. The study's findings and limits: That the number of individuals in its TCR sequencing and HLA analysis was relatively small was acknowledged by the study.

As for this clonotype: Its antigen is still unknown.

From blood CD8+ and CD4+ T cells, TCR beta sequences were generated. Both CD4+ and CD8+ T cells were negatively isolated, and TEMRA cells underwent FACS enrichment. Random hexamers were used to reverse transcribe an amount of about 0.45 to 1 ug RNA. TCR beta CDR3 was amplified by immunoSEQ multiplex PCR. This amplification extended across 54 Vbeta and 13 Jbeta segments. TCRdb passed the immunoSEQ multiplex PCR reads through MiXCR, listing each CDR3 protein once. This sample has about 200,000 distinct CDR3 sequences, with roughly 95% found just once. Unmatched junction bases numbered 7, after V lost 1 base and J lost 6 bases. Germline-derived CDR1 and CDR2 are SGDLS and YYNGEE. The CDR3 has 15 amino acids.

This clonotype was obtained from a human donor in good health. The chain is built from TRBV9 and TRBJ2-1, with 7 bases identical to TRBD1. The specimen sequenced was CD4+ T cells from PBMCs. In nucleotides, the CDR3 is TGTGCCAGCAGCGTACGGGACAGAGCTATCAATGAGCAGTTCTTC. As protein: CASSVRDRAINEQFF.